The rows below give T cell receptor beta chains drawn from one sample of a study of T-cell reconstitution after alpha-beta-depleted transplantation in children. Using its own MiXCR run on the PCR reads, TCRdb lists one record per CDR3 protein. The profile shows 200,000 to 300,000 distinct CDR3 sequences, about 12% of them singletons. The sample consisted of PBMCs from the stem cell graft donor, taken from the stem cell graft. These receptors came from a human donor who donated a stem cell graft to a child with acute lymphoblastic leukemia. The CDR3 runs from the conserved cysteine through the conserved F or W. The D gene is left open where the match is weak. Rows give clone size only sometimes, using once, few, many, or a class for an expanded clone.

D gene	V gene	J gene	clone size	CDR3 protein	CDR3 DNA
TRBD2	TRBV27	TRBJ2-7	many	CASSPGTSGYEQYF	TGTGCCAGCAGTCCCGGGACTAGCGGCTACGAGCAGTACTTC
NA	TRBV9	TRBJ1-1	many	CASSVATGTEYEAFF	TGTGCCAGCAGCGTAGCTACAGGGACCGAATATGAAGCTTTCTTT
NA	TRBV5-1	TRBJ2-7	many	CASSFPDTSYEQYF	TGCGCCAGCAGCTTCCCGGACACATCCTACGAGCAGTACTTC
TRBD2	TRBV6-1	TRBJ2-1	many	CASSPIGVSSGYNEQFF	TGTGCCAGCAGTCCTATTGGGGTCTCTAGCGGTTACAATGAGCAGTTCTTC
NA	TRBV20-1	TRBJ1-1	many	CSAGQGFMNTEAFF	TGCAGTGCTGGCCAGGGGTTCATGAACACTGAAGCTTTCTTT
NA	TRBV7-9	TRBJ2-7	many	CASSLAGSRLEQYF	TGTGCCAGCAGCTTAGCGGGCAGTAGGCTCGAGCAGTACTTC
NA	TRBV5-1	TRBJ1-5	many	CASSPDPGALGNQPQHF	TGCGCCAGCAGTCCGGACCCAGGTGCTTTGGGTAATCAGCCCCAGCATTTT
NA	TRBV7-2	TRBJ2-3	NA	CASSESRDTQYF	TGTGCCAGCAGCGAATCAAGGGATACGCAGTATTTT
NA	TRBV25-1	TRBJ1-6	many	CASSALTWAPSPLHF	TGTGCCAGCAGTGCGCTGACATGGGCCCCATCACCCCTCCACTTT
TRBD2	TRBV15	TRBJ2-3	few	CATSSGGLAEPASTDTQYF	TGTGCCACCAGCAGTGGGGGACTAGCGGAACCTGCTAGCACAGATACGCAGTATTTT
TRBD1	TRBV7-9	TRBJ1-1	many	CASSFGTEEAFF	TGTGCCAGCAGCTTCGGGACAGAAGAAGCTTTCTTT
TRBD2	TRBV11-2	TRBJ2-3	many	CASSFLGGRITDTQYF	TGTGCCAGCAGCTTTCTCGGGGGGAGGATTACAGATACGCAGTATTTT
TRBD2	TRBV9	TRBJ2-1	many	CASSVGSSGRARNEQFF	TGTGCCAGCAGCGTAGGCTCTAGCGGGAGGGCCAGGAATGAGCAGTTCTTC
NA	TRBV7-2	TRBJ2-2	many	CASSLAGGLIAGELFF	TGTGCCAGCAGCTTAGCGGGAGGTTTAATCGCCGGGGAGCTGTTTTTT
NA	TRBV14	TRBJ2-7	many	CASSQVVTVTSDEQYF	TGTGCCAGCAGCCAAGTTGTCACAGTGACAAGTGACGAGCAGTACTTC
TRBD2	TRBV7-6	TRBJ2-5	many	CASSLDASGSYQETQYF	TGTGCCAGCAGCTTAGACGCTAGCGGGAGTTACCAAGAGACCCAGTACTTC
NA	TRBV21-1	TRBJ2-3	many	CARKLFGDTQYF	TGTGCCAGGAAACTCTTCGGAGATACGCAGTATTTT
NA	TRBV20-1	TRBJ2-7	many	CSHNKPGPYEQYF	TGCAGTCATAACAAACCTGGACCCTACGAGCAGTACTTC
TRBD1	TRBV10-3	TRBJ1-2	many	CAITDPPGQGNYGYTF	TGTGCCATCACTGACCCTCCGGGACAGGGGAACTATGGCTACACCTTC
TRBD2	TRBV4-3	TRBJ2-7	many	CASSPGTRSYEQYF	TGCGCCAGCAGCCCCGGGACTAGAAGTTACGAGCAGTACTTC
TRBD1	TRBV10-3	TRBJ1-1	many	CAISAGGTVEAFF	TGTGCCATCAGCGCCGGAGGGACAGTTGAAGCTTTCTTT
NA	TRBV14	TRBJ2-5	many	CASRQYGVETQYF	TGTGCCAGCAGACAATACGGGGTAGAGACCCAGTACTTC
NA	TRBV7-2	TRBJ1-2	many	CASSLNPGNFYGYTF	TGTGCCAGCAGCTTGAACCCGGGAAACTTCTATGGCTACACCTTC
TRBD1	TRBV5-1	TRBJ2-2	many	CASNYGQEHTGELFF	TGCGCCAGCAACTATGGACAGGAGCACACCGGGGAGCTGTTTTTT
NA	TRBV5-1	TRBJ2-2	many	CASSLALAGGGTGELFF	TGCGCCAGCAGCTTGGCCCTGGCAGGGGGAGGCACCGGGGAGCTGTTTTTT
NA	TRBV7-9	TRBJ2-1	many	CASSYRSNEQFF	TGTGCCAGCAGCTACCGAAGCAATGAGCAGTTCTTC
NA	TRBV12-3/TRBV12-4	TRBJ1-2	many	CASRDRTRAANYGYTF	TGTGCCAGCAGAGACAGGACCAGAGCTGCTAACTATGGCTACACCTTC
NA	TRBV3-1	TRBJ2-5	NA	CASSQWVAETQYF	TGTGCCAGCAGCCAATGGGTTGCAGAGACCCAGTACTTC
NA	TRBV6-2/TRBV6-3	TRBJ2-5	many	CASSYSKGRETQYF	TGTGCCAGCAGTTACTCGAAAGGGCGGGAGACCCAGTACTTC
TRBD1	TRBV10-3	TRBJ2-2	few	CAISRTGPGELFF	TGTGCCATCAGTCGGACAGGGCCCGGGGAGCTGTTTTTT
TRBD1	TRBV10-3	TRBJ1-2	many	CAIRTGHGYTF	TGTGCCATTCGGACAGGGCATGGCTACACCTTC
NA	TRBV10-3	TRBJ1-1	many	CALERGTTMNTEAFF	TGTGCCTTGGAACGGGGGACAACCATGAACACTGAAGCTTTCTTT